This paragraph covers one T cell receptor (beta chain) sequence. Clones were sequenced by immunoSEQ multiplex PCR, and TCRdb holds only the in-frame ones, with some missing. The sample holds about 34,000 clones, roughly nine tenths seen once. These data belong to a study of regulatory dendritic cells for organ transplantation. Trimming removed 6 bases at V and 9 bases at J, with 11 bases between. Germline CDR1 MGHDK, CDR2 SYGVNS. This CDR3 contains 11 residues. The sequence came from a human donor in good health. The chain carries TRBV25-1 and TRBJ1-1, with D hard to call. Input material: naive CD4+ T cells from blood. Subset specified: CD45RA+ naive T cells. The CDR3 DNA reads as TGTGCCAGCAGCGGGGTCGCCAAAGCTTTCTTT. Its protein product is CASSGVAKAFF.